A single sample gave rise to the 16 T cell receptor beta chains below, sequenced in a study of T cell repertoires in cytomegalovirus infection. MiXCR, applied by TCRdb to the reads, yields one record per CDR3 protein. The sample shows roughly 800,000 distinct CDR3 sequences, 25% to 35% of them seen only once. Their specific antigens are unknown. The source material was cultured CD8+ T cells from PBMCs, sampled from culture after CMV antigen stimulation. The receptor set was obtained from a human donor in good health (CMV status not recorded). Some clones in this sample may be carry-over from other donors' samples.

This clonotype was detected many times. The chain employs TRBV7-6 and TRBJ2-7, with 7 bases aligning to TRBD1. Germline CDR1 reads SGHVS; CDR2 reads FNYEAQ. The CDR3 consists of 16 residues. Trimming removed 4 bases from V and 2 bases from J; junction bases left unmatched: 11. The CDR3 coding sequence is TGTGCCAGCAGCTCCTCGGACAGGACGGGAACCTACGAGCAGTACTTC. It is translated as CASSSSDRTGTYEQYF.

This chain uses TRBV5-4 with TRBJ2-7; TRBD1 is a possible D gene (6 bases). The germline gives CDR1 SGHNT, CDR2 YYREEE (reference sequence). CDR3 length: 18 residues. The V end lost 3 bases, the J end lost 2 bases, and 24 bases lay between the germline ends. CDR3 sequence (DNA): TGTGCCAGCAGCTGGGGCCGGATCGGGACAAGGGACCCCTACGAGCAGTACTTC. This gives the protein CASSWGRIGTRDPYEQYF.

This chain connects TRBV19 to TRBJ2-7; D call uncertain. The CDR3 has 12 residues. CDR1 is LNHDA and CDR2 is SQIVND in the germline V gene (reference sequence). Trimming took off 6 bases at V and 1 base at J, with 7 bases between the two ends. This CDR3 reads CASRAQSYEQYF. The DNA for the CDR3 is TGTGCCAGTAGGGCACAGTCCTACGAGCAGTACTTC. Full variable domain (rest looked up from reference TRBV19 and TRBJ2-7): DGGITQSPKYLFRKEGQNVTLSCEQNLNHDAMYWYRQDPGQGLRLIYYSQIVNDFQKGDIAEGYSVSREKKESFPLTVTSAQKNPTAFYLCASRAQSYEQYFGPGTRLTVT.

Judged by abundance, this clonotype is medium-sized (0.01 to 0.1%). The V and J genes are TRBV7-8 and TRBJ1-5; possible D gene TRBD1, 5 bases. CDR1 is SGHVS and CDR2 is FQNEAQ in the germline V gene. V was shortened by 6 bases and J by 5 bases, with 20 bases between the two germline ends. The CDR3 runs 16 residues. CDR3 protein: CASSLGVREGHQPQHF. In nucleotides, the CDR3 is TGTGCCAGCAGTCTAGGCGTCCGAGAGGGACATCAGCCCCAGCATTTT.

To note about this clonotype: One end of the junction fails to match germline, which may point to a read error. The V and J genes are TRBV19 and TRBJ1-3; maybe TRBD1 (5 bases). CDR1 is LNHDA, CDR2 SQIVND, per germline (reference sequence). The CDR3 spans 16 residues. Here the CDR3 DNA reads TGTGCCAGTAGTATGATCAGGGACCTGGCTGGAAGCACCATATATTTT. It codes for CASSMIRDLAGSTIYF.

CDR3 sequence: CASSPSAGGPDTQYF. CDR3 nucleotides: TGTGCCAGCAGCCCCTCGGCGGGGGGCCCAGATACGCAGTATTTT. This chain connects TRBV7-6 to TRBJ2-3; TRBD2 matches at 8 bases. This CDR3 region has 15 residues. V dropped 5 bases and J dropped 4; count of bases not matched to a gene: 8. The germline gives CDR1 SGHVS, CDR2 FNYEAQ. Full variable domain (missing parts from reference TRBV7-6 and TRBJ2-3): GAGVSQSPRYKVTKRGQDVALRCDPISGHVSLYWYRQALGQGPEFLTYFNYEAQQDKSGLPNDRFSAERPEGSISTLTIQRTEQRDSAMYRCASSPSAGGPDTQYFGPGTRLTVL.

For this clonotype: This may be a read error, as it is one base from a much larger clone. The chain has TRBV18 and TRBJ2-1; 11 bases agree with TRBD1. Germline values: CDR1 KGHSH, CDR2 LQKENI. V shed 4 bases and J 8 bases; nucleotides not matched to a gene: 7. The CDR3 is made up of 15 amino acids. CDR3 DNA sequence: TGTGCCAGCTCACGGGACAGGGGGATGTACGATGAGCAGTTCTTC. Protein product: CASSRDRGMYDEQFF.

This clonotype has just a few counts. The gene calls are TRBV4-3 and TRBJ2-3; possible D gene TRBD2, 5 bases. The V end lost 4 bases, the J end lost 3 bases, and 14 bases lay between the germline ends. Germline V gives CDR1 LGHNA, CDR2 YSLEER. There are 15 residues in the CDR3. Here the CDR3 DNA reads TGCGCCAGCAGCCCCGAGGGCGAAGAGACAGATACGCAGTATTTT. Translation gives CASSPEGEETDTQYF.

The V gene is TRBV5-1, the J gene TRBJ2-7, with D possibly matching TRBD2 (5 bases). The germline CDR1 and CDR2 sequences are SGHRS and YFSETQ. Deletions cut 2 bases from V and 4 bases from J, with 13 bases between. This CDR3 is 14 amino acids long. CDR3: CASSLPEEGYEQYF. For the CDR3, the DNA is TGCGCCAGCAGCTTACCCGAAGAGGGTTACGAGCAGTACTTC.

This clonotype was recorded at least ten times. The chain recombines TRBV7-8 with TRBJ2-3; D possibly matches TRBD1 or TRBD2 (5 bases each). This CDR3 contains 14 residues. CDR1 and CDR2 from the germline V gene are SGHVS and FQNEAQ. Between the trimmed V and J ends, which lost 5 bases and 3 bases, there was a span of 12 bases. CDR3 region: CASSPGTNTDTQYF. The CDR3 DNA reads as TGTGCCAGCAGCCCCGGGACCAATACAGATACGCAGTATTTT. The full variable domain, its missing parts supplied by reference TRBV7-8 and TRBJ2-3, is GAGVSQSPRYKVAKRGQDVALRCDPISGHVSLFWYQQALGQGPEFLTYFQNEAQLDKSGLPSDRFFAERPEGSVSTLKIQRTQQEDSAVYLCASSPGTNTDTQYFGPGTRLTVL.

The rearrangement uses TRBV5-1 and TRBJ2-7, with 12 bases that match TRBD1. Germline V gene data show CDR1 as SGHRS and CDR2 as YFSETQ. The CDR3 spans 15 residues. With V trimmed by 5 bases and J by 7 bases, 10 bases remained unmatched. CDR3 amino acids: CASRGRDRGRWEQYF. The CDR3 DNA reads TGCGCCAGCAGAGGACGGGACAGGGGGCGCTGGGAGCAGTACTTC.

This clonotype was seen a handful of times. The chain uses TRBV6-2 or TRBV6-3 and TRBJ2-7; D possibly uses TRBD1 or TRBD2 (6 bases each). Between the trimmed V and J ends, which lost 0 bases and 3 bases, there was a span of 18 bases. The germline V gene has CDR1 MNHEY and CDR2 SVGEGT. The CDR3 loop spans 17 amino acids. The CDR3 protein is CASSYSPGLGGGYEQYV. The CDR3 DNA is TGTGCCAGCAGTTACTCGCCAGGTCTGGGGGGCGGCTACGAGCAGTACGTC.

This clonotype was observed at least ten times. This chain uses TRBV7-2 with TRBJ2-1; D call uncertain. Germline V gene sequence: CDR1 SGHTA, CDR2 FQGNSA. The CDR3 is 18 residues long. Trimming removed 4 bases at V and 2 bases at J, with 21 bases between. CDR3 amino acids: CASSSTPYGELTYNEQFF. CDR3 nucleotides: TGTGCCAGCAGCTCCACTCCTTATGGGGAACTTACCTACAATGAGCAGTTCTTC.

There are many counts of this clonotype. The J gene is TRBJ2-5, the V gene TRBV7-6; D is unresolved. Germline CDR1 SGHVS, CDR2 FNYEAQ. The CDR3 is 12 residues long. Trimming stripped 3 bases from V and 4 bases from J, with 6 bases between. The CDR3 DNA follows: TGTGCCAGCAGCTTGCCGGCAGAGACCCAGTACTTC. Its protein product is CASSLPAETQYF.

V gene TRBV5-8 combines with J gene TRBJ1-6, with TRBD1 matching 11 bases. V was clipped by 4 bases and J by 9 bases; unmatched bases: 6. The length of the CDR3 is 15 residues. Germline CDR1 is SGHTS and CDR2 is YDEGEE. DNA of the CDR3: TGTGCCAGCAGCGGGTCGGGACAGGGGGTTTCACCCCTCCACTTT. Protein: CASSGSGQGVSPLHF.

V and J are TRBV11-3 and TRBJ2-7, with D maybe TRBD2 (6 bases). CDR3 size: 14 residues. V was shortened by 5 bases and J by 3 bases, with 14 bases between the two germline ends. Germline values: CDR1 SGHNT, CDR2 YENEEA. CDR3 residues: CASSPHGGSYEQYF. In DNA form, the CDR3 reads TGTGCCAGCAGCCCTCATGGGGGGAGCTACGAGCAGTACTTC. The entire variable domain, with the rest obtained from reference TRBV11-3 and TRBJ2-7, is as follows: EAGVVQSPRYKIIEKKQPVAFWCNPISGHNTLYWYLQNLGQGPELLIRYENEEAVDDSQLPKDRFSAERLKGVDSTLKIQPAELGDSAVYLCASSPHGGSYEQYFGPGTRLTVT.